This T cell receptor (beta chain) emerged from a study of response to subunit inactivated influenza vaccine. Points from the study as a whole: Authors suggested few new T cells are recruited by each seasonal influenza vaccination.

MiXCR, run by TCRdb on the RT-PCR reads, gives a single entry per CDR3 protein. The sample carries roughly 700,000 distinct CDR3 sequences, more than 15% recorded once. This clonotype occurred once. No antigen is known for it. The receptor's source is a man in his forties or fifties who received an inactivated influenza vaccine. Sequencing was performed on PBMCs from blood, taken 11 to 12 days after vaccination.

CDR3 sequence: CASLLLRTGRGYTF. In DNA form, the CDR3 reads TGTGCCTCCCTACTCTTGAGGACAGGGAGAGGCTACACCTTC. The chain couples TRBV30 to TRBJ1-2, with 8 nucleotides matching TRBD1. The trim removed 7 bases at V and 8 bases at J, leaving 15 bases unmatched. Germline CDR1 reads GTSNPN; CDR2 reads SVGIG (reference sequence). The CDR3 loop spans 14 amino acids.